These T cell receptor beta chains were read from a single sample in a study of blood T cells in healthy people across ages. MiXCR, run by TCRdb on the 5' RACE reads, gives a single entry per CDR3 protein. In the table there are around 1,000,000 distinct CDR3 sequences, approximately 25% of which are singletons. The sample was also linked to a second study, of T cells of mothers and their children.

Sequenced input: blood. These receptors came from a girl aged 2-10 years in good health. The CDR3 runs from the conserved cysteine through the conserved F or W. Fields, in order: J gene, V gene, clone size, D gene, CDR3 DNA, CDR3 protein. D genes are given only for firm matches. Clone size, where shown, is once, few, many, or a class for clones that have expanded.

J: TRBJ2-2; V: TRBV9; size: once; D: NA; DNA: TGTGCCAGCAGCGTTGGTGGGAGTGGGAACACCGGGGAGCTGTTTTTT; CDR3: CASSVGGSGNTGELFF
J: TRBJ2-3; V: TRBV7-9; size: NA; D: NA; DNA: TGTGCCAGCAGCTTATATGCACGTTCCACAGATACGCAGTATTTT; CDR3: CASSLYARSTDTQYF
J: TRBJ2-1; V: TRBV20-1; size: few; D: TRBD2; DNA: TGCAGTGCTAGAGGGGGACCGGGACTAGCGCCGGGAATAACCTACAATGAGCAGTTCTTC; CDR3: CSARGGPGLAPGITYNEQFF
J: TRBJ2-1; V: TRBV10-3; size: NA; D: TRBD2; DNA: TGTGCCATCAGTCCTAGAGGGACTAGAAACAATGAGCAGTTCTTC; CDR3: CAISPRGTRNNEQFF
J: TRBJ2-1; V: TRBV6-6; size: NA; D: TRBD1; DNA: TGTGCCAGCCAAATTCCGGGACAGGGCGACAATGAGCAGTTCTTC; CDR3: CASQIPGQGDNEQFF
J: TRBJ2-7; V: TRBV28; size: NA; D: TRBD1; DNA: TGTGCCAGCAGACCCCCGTGGACAGGGGTGGGCAACGAGCAGTACTTC; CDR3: CASRPPWTGVGNEQYF
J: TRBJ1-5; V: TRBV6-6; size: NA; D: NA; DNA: TGTGCCAGCTTTAAGGGGGAACAGCCCCAGCATTTT; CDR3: CASFKGEQPQHF
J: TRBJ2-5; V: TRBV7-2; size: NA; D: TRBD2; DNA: TGTGCCAGCAGCTTCGGACTAGCGGAGACCCAGTACTTC; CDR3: CASSFGLAETQYF
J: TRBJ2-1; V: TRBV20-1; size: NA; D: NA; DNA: TGCAGTGCTAGAGATCTCGGTACATCCATCGGGGAGCAGTTCTTC; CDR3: CSARDLGTSIGEQFF
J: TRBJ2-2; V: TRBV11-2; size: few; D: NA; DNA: TGTGCCAGCAGCTTAGATGCGACGGGTGCTACCGGGGAGCTGTTTTTT; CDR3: CASSLDATGATGELFF
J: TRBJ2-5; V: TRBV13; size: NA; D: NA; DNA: TGTGCCAGCAGCCCCTACTTGACAGATCAAGAGACCCAGTACTTC; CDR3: CASSPYLTDQETQYF
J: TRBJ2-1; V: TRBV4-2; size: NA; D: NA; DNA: TGTGCCAGCAGCCAAGTAGGGGGGGAGACAGGGTACAATGAGCAGTTCTTC; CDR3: CASSQVGGETGYNEQFF
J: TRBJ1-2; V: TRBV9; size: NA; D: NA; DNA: TGTGCCAGCAGCGTAGCTACTGCAGGGCCGCGGGGCTACACCTTC; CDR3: CASSVATAGPRGYTF
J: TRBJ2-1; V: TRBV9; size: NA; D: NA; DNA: TGTGCCAGCAGCCCCGAGGTGCCGGCTTTTTACAATGAGCAGTTCTTC; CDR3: CASSPEVPAFYNEQFF
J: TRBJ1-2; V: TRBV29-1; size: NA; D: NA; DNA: TGCAGCGTTGACAGAGCTAACTATGGCTACACCTTC; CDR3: CSVDRANYGYTF
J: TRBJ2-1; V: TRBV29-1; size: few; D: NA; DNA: TGCAGCTCGGTAGAGTTCTACAATGAGCAGTTCTTC; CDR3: CSSVEFYNEQFF
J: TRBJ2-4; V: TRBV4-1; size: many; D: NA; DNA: TGCGCCAGCAGCCAAGCGGTGATAGCCAAAAACATTCAGTACTTC; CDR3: CASSQAVIAKNIQYF
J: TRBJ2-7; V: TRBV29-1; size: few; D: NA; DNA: TGCAGCGCCTACCCTTGGGACGGCCCCTACGAGCAGTACTTC; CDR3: CSAYPWDGPYEQYF
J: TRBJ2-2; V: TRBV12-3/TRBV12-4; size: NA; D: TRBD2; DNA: TGTGCCAGCAGTTCTGTAGCGGGAATGGCCGGGGAGCTGTTTTTT; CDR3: CASSSVAGMAGELFF
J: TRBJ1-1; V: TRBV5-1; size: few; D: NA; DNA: TGCGCCAGCAGCTTACTCAGACGGAATGAAGCTTTCTTT; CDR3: CASSLLRRNEAFF
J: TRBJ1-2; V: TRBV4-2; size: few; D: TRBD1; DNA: TGTGCCAGCAGCCAAGATGTTATTGGGACAGCTAGATATGGCTACACCTTC; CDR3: CASSQDVIGTARYGYTF
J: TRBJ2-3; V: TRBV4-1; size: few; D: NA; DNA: TGCGCCAGCAGCCAAGGGCCCTATATTTTCACAGATACGCAGTATTTT; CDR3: CASSQGPYIFTDTQYF
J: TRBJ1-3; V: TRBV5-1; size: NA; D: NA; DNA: TGCGCCAGCAGCATGGACAGTTTGGGAAACACCATATATTTT; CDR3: CASSMDSLGNTIYF
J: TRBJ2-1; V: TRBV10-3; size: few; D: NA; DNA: TGTGCCACCGGGGATAATGAGCAGTTCTTC; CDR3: CATGDNEQFF
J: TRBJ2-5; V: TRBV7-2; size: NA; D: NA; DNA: TGTGCCAGCAGCTTAGCGGGAGACCCACGAGAGACCCAGTACTTC; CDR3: CASSLAGDPRETQYF
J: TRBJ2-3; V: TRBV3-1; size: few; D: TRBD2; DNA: TGTGCCAGCAGCCACCCAGACGGAGCGGGAGGGCTGAGTTTT; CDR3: CASSHPDGAGGLSF
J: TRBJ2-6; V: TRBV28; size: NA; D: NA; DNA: TGTGCCAGCAGCCCTCTTACCGCAGGGGCTGGGGCCAACGTCCTGACTTTC; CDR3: CASSPLTAGAGANVLTF
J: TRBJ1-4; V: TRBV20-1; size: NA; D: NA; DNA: TGCAGTGCTACTACAGGGAGTGGGCTGTTTTTT; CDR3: CSATTGSGLFF
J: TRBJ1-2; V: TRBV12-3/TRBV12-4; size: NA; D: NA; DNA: TGTGCCAGCAGTTTAGGGGCGACAGCGTTCTATGGCTACACCTTC; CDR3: CASSLGATAFYGYTF
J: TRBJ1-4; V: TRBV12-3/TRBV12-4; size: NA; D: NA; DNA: TGTGCCAGCAGTTTGCGTCTCACTAATGAAAAACTGTTTTTT; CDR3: CASSLRLTNEKLFF
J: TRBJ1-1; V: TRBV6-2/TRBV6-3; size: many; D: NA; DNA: TGTGCCAGCGGGAGGAACACTGAAGCTTTCTTT; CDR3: CASGRNTEAFF
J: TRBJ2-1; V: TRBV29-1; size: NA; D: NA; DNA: TGCAGCGGGATGGGAACTACCTCCTACAATGAGCAGTTCTTC; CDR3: CSGMGTTSYNEQFF
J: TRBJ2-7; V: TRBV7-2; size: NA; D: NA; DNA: TGTGCCAGCAGAGCTACCGGGGACCTCAATTACGAGCAGTACTTC; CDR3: CASRATGDLNYEQYF